Each of the 18 T cell receptor beta chains below was sequenced from the same sample in a study of cytomegalovirus exposure and HLA in healthy donors. 60 Vbeta and 13 Jbeta primers were used in PCR. Profiled with immunoSEQ multiplex PCR; TCRdb holds only in-frame clones, not every one. Here the sample spans around 94,000 clones, more than 70% being singletons. Source material: PBMCs. These receptors all stem from a male donor in good health and CMV-seropositive.

The chain uses TRBV9 and TRBJ2-3; 9 bases line up with TRBD2. CDR3 length equals 17 residues. CDR1 and CDR2 from the germline V gene are SGDLS and YYNGEE. V was pared by 3 bases and J by 4 bases, with 12 bases of the junction left unmatched. The CDR3 DNA sequence: TGTGCCAGCAGCGCGAGGGGTAGCGGGAGCCCGGCAGATACGCAGTATTTT. This encodes CASSARGSGSPADTQYF. Full variable domain (rest looked up from reference TRBV9 and TRBJ2-3): DSGVTQTPKHLITATGQRVTLRCSPRSGDLSVYWYQQSLDQGLQFLIQYYNGEERAKGNILERFSAQQFPDLHSELNLSSLELGDSALYFCASSARGSGSPADTQYFGPGTRLTVL.

The genes are TRBV16 and TRBJ2-6; 7 positions match TRBD1. Germline trimming cut 1 base from V and 0 bases from J; bases unmatched to any gene: 6. The CDR3 runs to 18 residues. Germline assignment: CDR1 KGHSY and CDR2 FQNENV. The CDR3: CASSQFTGASSGANVLTF. In DNA, the CDR3 is TGTGCCAGCAGCCAATTTACAGGGGCCAGCTCTGGGGCCAACGTCCTGACTTTC.

V is TRBV28 and J is TRBJ1-6; D possibly corresponds to TRBD1 (5 bases). Trimming pared 5 bases from V and 6 bases from J, leaving 11 bases between. CDR3 length equals 14 residues. Germline loops: CDR1 MDHEN, CDR2 SYDVKM. The CDR3 here is CASSPQQGNSPLHF. The DNA of the CDR3 is TGTGCCAGCAGTCCCCAGCAGGGTAATTCACCCCTCCACTTT.

The chain joins TRBV7-8 to TRBJ1-6, with 8 bases matching TRBD1. Trimming at V came to 3 bases and at J to 13 bases, leaving 2 bases not matched to a gene. CDR1 and CDR2 (germline): SGHVS, FQNEAQ. The CDR3 is made up of 12 amino acids. The CDR3 nucleotides read TGTGCCAGCAGCTTCACAGGGGGGCCCCTCCACTTT. This translates into CASSFTGGPLHF.

The chain has TRBV7-3 and TRBJ2-3; 12 bases are shared with TRBD2. CDR1 and CDR2 (germline): SGHTA, FQGTGA. The CDR3 has 18 residues. The J segment lost 3 bases and the V segment lost 0 bases, leaving 7 bases of the junction unmatched. This CDR3 reads CASSLTVSSGGETDTQYF. DNA for the CDR3: TGTGCCAGCAGCTTAACGGTTTCTAGCGGGGGGGAAACAGATACGCAGTATTTT.

The rearrangement uses TRBV7-2 and TRBJ2-1; 13 bases align to TRBD2. The CDR3 spans 15 residues. Germline assignment: CDR1 SGHTA and CDR2 FQGNSA. J was trimmed by 9 bases and V by 2 bases; bases with no gene match: 4. The CDR3: CASSLTSGRASEQFF. The DNA for the CDR3 is TGTGCCAGCAGCTTAACTAGCGGGAGGGCCAGTGAGCAGTTCTTC.

The CDR3 reads CASSPQGLDGNTIYF. As DNA, the CDR3 is TGTGCCAGCTCACCTCAGGGTCTCGATGGAAACACCATATATTTT. The rearrangement links TRBV18 to TRBJ1-3; possibly TRBD1 for D (5 bases). The V end was cut by 3 bases, the J end by 3 bases, with 12 bases between. The CDR3 covers 15 residues. Per the germline V gene, CDR1 is KGHSH and CDR2 is LQKENI.

There are a few counts of this clone. The chain employs TRBV6-1 and TRBJ1-5; D is ambiguous. CDR1 and CDR2 (germline): MNHNS, SASEGT. The CDR3 length is 14 residues. The V end was cut by 2 bases, the J end by 0 bases, with 5 bases between. CDR3 protein: CASSEINSNQPQHF. In DNA form, the CDR3 reads TGTGCCAGCAGTGAAATAAATAGCAATCAGCCCCAGCATTTT.

This chain joins TRBV6-1 and TRBJ1-1, with 9 positions matching TRBD1. This CDR3 comprises 15 residues. The germline V gene has CDR1 MNHNS and CDR2 SASEGT. J gave up 3 bases and V 5 bases, and 7 bases lay outside the gene matches. CDR3 DNA sequence: TGTGCCAGCAGTTCCCAGACAGGGGGTGACACTGAAGCTTTCTTT. This sequence encodes CASSSQTGGDTEAFF.

This clone was counted once. The chain has TRBV2 and TRBJ2-1; 10 nucleotides match TRBD1. The V segment lost 4 bases and the J segment 10 bases; nucleotides outside the gene matches: 10. Germline V gene sequence: CDR1 SNHLY, CDR2 FYNNEI. The CDR3 has 15 residues. CDR3 nucleotide sequence: TGTGCCAGCAGTGTAGATTGGACAGGGGGTCAAGAGCAGTTCTTC. It codes for CASSVDWTGGQEQFF.

This clone came up a few times. The CDR3 spells CASRPPVLETQYF. The CDR3, as DNA: TGTGCCAGCAGGCCCCCAGTTCTGGAGACCCAGTACTTC. The chain links TRBV6-6 to TRBJ2-5; D gene unclear. The CDR3 runs to 13 residues. CDR1 and CDR2 from the germline V gene are MNHNY and SVGAGI (reference sequence). V was clipped by 6 bases and J by 5 bases, with 13 bases between them.

This clone turned up a few times. The rearrangement uses TRBV7-3 and TRBJ2-2; 12 bases are shared with TRBD1. V dropped 4 bases and J dropped 8; count of bases not matched to a gene: 11. From germline, CDR1 is SGHTA and CDR2 FQGTGA. This CDR3 has 17 residues. The CDR3 loop reads CASSSGTGGRQGGELFF. The CDR3 region has the DNA TGTGCCAGCAGCTCCGGGACAGGGGGCAGGCAAGGGGGGGAGCTGTTTTTT.

The CDR3 nucleotides read TGTGCTAGTGGTTTGGTACGCCTAGCGGGAGTCGACGACGAGCAGTACTTC. This encodes CASGLVRLAGVDDEQYF. V and J are TRBV12-5 and TRBJ2-7, with 10 positions matching TRBD2. The trim removed 0 bases at V and 5 bases at J, leaving 10 bases unmatched. The CDR3 has 17 amino acids. The germline CDR1 and CDR2 sequences are LGHNT and FRNRAP.

This CDR3 is CASSSPLGAGGVSNEQFF. The CDR3, as DNA: TGTGCCAGCAGCTCCCCCTTGGGAGCGGGAGGAGTGAGCAATGAGCAGTTCTTC. This chain links TRBV5-8 with TRBJ2-1; 9 bases map to TRBD2. The ends lost 3 bases at V and 6 bases at J; junction bases unmatched: 16. The length of the CDR3 is 18 residues. CDR1 and CDR2 from the germline V gene are SGHTS and YDEGEE.

CDR3 in DNA: TGTGCCAGCAGCTTGAGGCGGGAGGTTTACAATGAGCAGTTCTTC. Its translation: CASSLRREVYNEQFF. The chain is built from TRBV5-4 and TRBJ2-1; 8 bases fit TRBD2. V shed 1 base, J shed 4 bases, and the junction held 4 bases outside the gene matches. The CDR3 loop spans 15 amino acids. Germline-derived CDR1 and CDR2 are SGHNT and YYREEE (reference sequence).

This chain joins TRBV4-2 and TRBJ2-5; the match to TRBD1 covers 9 bases. The J segment lost 2 bases and the V segment lost 4 bases, leaving 2 bases of the junction unmatched. This CDR3 contains 14 residues. The germline V gene has CDR1 LGHNA and CDR2 YNFKEQ. CDR3 bases: TGTGCCAGCAGCCCGGGACAGGGACAAGAGACCCAGTACTTC. It specifies CASSPGQGQETQYF.

This clone was counted a few times. This chain uses TRBV7-3 with TRBJ1-1; D may be TRBD1 (6 bases). This CDR3 spans 14 amino acids. Trimming left V 8 bases short and J 0 bases short, with 13 bases between. Per germline, CDR1 SGHTA and CDR2 FQGTGA. The CDR3 sequence is CASGSQGMNTEAFF. Here the CDR3 DNA reads TGTGCCAGCGGCTCACAGGGAATGAACACTGAAGCTTTCTTT.

The V and J genes are TRBV10-3 and TRBJ2-3; D unresolved. CDR1 ENHRY and CDR2 SYGVKD come from the germline V gene. There are 13 residues in the CDR3. The ends were cut back, 10 bases at V and 1 base at J, with 12 bases in the middle. For the CDR3, the DNA is TGTGCCACCCGAGCTATCGGCACAGATACGCAGTATTTT. The encoded protein is CATRAIGTDTQYF.